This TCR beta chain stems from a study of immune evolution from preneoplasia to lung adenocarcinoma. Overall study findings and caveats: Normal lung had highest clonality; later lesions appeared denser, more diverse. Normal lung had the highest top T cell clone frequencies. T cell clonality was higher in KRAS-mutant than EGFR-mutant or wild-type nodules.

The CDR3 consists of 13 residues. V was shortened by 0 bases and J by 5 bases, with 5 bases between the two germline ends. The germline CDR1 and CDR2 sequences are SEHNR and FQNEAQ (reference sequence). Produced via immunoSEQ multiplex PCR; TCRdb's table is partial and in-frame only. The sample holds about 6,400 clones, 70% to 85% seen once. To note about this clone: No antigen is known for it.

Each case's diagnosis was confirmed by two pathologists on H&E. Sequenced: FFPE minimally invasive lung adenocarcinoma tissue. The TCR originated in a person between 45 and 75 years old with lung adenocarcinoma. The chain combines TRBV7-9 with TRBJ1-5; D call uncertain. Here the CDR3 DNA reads TGTGCCAGCAGCTTAGCACAAGATCAGCCCCAGCATTTT. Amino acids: CASSLAQDQPQHF. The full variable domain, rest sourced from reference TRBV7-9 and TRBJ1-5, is DTGVSQNPRHKITKRGQNVTFRCDPISEHNRLYWYRQTLGQGPEFLTYFQNEAQLEKSRLLSDRFSAERPKGSFSTLEIQRTEQGDSAMYLCASSLAQDQPQHFGDGTRLSIL.